The clone carrying this TCR beta chain was recorded once. Sequenced by immunoSEQ multiplex PCR; TCRdb stores in-frame clones only, minus some. The sample consists of around 260,000 clones, 88% of them appearing once. The source of the sample is a study of blood T cell repertoires in COVID-19. Looking at the study overall: The study drew acute and convalescent COVID-19 samples from the United States, Italy and Spain. The cDNA or gDNA used as material had been derived from T cells, B-cell-depleted T cells, or PBMCs.

The germline V gene has CDR1 SEHNR and CDR2 FQNEAQ (reference sequence). The length of the CDR3 is 15 residues. The junction had 4 bases not matched to a gene; V was cut back by 4 bases and J by 4 bases. This TCR was sampled from a human donor in a cohort sampled during active COVID-19. The sample comprised peripheral blood. V and J are TRBV7-9 and TRBJ1-4, with 9 bases matching TRBD1. As DNA, the CDR3 is TGTGCCAGCAGCTCTACAGGGGGCAATAATGAAAAACTGTTTTTT. Its protein is CASSSTGGNNEKLFF.